The text below deals with one T cell receptor beta chain. No antigen is known for it. In the PCR, 60 Vbeta and 13 Jbeta primers were used. Only in-frame clones appear in the TCRdb table, and some are missing; sequencing was by immunoSEQ multiplex PCR. The sample carries approximately 53,000 clones, 80% recorded once. V was pared by 11 bases and J by 1 base, with 7 bases of the junction left unmatched. The CDR3 runs 14 residues. Per germline, CDR1 SNHLY and CDR2 FYNNEI. The data were taken from a study of cytomegalovirus exposure and HLA in healthy donors. Study-level findings and limits: TRBV6-2, TRBV6-3 and some other V segments were excluded as indistinguishable. V- and J-gene trimming of TCR beta was linked (in a later analysis) to a missense DCLRE1C variant. Among the CMV-associated chains, a few were confirmed in vitro as specific for CMV antigens.

The chain uses TRBV2 and TRBJ1-5; 8 bases line up with TRBD1. Material for sequencing was PBMCs. The sequence derives from a man aged 25-40 years in good health and CMV-seropositive. In DNA, the CDR3 is TGTGCCTCCTGGACAGGGTCGAGCAATCAGCCCCAGCATTTT. This translates into CASWTGSSNQPQHF.